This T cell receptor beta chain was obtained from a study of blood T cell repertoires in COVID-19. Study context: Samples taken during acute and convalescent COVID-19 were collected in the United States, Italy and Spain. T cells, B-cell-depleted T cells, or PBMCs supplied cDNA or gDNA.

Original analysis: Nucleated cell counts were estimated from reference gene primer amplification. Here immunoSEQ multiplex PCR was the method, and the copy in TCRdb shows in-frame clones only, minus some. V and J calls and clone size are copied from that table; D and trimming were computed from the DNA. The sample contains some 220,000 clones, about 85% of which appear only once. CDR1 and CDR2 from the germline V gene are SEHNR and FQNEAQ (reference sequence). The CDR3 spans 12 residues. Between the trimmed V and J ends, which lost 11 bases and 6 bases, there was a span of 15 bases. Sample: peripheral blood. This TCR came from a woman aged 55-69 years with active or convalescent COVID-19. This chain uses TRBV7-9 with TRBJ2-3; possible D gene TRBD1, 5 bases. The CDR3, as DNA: TGTGCCGCAGGGCGGTCCGGGGATACGCAGTATTTT. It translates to CAAGRSGDTQYF.